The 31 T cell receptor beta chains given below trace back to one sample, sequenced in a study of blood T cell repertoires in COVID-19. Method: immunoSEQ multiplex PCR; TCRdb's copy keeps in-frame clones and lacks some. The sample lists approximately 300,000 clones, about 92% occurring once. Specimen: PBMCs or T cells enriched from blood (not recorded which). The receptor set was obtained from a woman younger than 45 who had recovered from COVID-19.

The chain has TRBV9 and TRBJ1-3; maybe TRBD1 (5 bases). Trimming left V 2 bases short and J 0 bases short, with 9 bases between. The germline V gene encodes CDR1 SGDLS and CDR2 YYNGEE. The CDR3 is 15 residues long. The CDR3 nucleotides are TGTGCCAGCAGCGTCCTGGGGGGCTCTGGAAACACCATATATTTT. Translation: CASSVLGGSGNTIYF.

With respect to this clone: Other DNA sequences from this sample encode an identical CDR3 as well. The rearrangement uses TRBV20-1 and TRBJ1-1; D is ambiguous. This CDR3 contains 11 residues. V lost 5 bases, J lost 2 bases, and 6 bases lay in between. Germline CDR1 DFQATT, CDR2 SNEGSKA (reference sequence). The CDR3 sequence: CSAPLNTEAFF. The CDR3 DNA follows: TGCAGTGCTCCCTTAAACACTGAAGCTTTCTTT.

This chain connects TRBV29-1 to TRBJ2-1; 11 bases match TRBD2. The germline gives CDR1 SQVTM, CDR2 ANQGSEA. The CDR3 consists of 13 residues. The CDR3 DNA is TGCGCTAGCGGGAGGACTCTTTACAATGAGCAGTTCTTC. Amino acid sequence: CASGRTLYNEQFF.

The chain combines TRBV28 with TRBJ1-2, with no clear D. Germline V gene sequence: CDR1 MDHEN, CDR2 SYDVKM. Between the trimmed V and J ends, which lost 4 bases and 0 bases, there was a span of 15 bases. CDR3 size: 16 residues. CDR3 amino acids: CASSSYIGWTNYGYTF. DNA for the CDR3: TGTGCCAGCAGTTCCTACATCGGGTGGACTAACTATGGCTACACCTTC.

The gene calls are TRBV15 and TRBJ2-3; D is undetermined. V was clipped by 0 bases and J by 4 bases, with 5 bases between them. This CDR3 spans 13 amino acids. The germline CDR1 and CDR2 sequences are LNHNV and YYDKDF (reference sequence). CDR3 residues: CATSRDLADTQYF. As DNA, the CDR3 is TGTGCCACCAGCAGAGATCTCGCAGATACGCAGTATTTT.

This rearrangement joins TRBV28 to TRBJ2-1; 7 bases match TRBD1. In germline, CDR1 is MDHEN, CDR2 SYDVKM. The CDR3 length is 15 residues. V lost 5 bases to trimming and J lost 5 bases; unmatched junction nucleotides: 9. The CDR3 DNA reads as TGTGCCAGCAGTCCGCACCACCAGGGGGACAATGAGCAGTTCTTC. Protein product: CASSPHHQGDNEQFF.

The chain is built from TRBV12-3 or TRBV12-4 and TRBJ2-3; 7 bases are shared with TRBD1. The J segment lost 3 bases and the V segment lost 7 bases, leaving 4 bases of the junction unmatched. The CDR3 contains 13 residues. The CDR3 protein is CASTEGATDTQYF. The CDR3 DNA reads TGTGCCAGCACCGAGGGGGCGACAGATACGCAGTATTTT.

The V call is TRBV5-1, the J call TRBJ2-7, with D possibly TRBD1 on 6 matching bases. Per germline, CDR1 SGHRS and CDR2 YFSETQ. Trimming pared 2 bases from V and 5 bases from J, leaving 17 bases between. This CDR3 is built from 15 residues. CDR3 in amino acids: CASSLGQTSSNEQYF. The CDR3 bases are TGCGCCAGCAGCTTAGGACAGACATCTTCTAACGAGCAGTACTTC.

CDR3 in amino acids: CASSPPGQAYYGYTF. The DNA of the CDR3 is TGTGCCAGCAGCCCGCCGGGACAGGCTTACTATGGCTACACCTTC. This chain joins TRBV7-2 and TRBJ1-2; TRBD1 matches 8 bases. Germline V lookup: CDR1 SGHTA, CDR2 FQGNSA. Unmatched junction bases numbered 8, after V lost 5 bases and J lost 3 bases. The CDR3 runs 15 residues.

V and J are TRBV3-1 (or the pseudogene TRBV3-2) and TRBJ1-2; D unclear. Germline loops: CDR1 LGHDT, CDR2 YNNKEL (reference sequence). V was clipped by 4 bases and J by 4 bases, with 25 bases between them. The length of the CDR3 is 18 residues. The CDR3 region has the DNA TGTGCCAGCAGCCGGTCAGACATCGGCGGGCCCCGACTCTATGGCTACACCTTC. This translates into CASSRSDIGGPRLYGYTF.

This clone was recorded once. The CDR3: CASSLAGVNTEAFF. CDR3 sequence (DNA): TGTGCCAGCAGCTTAGCAGGGGTGAACACTGAAGCTTTCTTT. The rearrangement uses TRBV11-3 and TRBJ1-1; possible D gene TRBD1, 6 bases. The ends were cut back, 1 base at V and 0 bases at J, with 6 bases in the middle. The CDR3 runs to 14 residues. Germline CDR1 and CDR2: SGHNT and YENEEA.

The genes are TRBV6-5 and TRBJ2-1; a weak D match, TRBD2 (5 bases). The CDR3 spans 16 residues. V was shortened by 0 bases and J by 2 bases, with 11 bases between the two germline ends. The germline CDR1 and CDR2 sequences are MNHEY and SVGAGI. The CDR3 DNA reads TGTGCCAGCAGTTACTCGAGGGTACCCGCCTACAATGAGCAGTTCTTC. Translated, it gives CASSYSRVPAYNEQFF.

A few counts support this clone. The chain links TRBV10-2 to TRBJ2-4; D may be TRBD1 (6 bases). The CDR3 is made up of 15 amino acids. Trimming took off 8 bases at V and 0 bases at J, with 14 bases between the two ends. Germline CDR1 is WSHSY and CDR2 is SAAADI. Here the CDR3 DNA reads TGCGCCAGCTGTACCGGGGACACAGCCAAAAACATTCAGTACTTC. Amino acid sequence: CASCTGDTAKNIQYF.

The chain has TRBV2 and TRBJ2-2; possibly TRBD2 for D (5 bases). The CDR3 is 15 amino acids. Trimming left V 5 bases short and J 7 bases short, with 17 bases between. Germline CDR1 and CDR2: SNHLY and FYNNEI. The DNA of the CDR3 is TGTGCCAGCAGTAGGAGCGGTTTAACGGGCGGGGAGCTGTTTTTT. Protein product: CASSRSGLTGGELFF.

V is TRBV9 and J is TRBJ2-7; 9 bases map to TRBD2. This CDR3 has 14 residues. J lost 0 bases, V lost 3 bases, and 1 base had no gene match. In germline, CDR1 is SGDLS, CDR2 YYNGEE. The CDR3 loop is CASSGGGGSYEQYF. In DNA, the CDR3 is TGTGCCAGCAGCGGCGGGGGGGGCTCCTACGAGCAGTACTTC.

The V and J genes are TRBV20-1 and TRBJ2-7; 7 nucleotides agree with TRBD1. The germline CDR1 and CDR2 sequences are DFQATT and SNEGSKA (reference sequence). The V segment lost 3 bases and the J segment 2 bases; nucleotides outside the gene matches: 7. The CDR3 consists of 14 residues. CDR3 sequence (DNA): TGCAGTGCTAGTCCGGGACAGAGAGCCTACGAGCAGTACTTC. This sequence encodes CSASPGQRAYEQYF.

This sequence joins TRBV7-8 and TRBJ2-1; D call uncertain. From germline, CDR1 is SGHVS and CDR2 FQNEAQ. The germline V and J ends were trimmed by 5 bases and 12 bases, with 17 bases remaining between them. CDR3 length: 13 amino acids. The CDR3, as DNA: TGTGCCAGCAGCCCCCCCGCCCGGGTAGGGCAGTTCTTC. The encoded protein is CASSPPARVGQFF.

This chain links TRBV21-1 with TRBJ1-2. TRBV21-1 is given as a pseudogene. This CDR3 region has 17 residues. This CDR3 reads CASSKERLSLPMYGYTF. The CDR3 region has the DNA TGTGCCAGCAGCAAGGAGCGCCTTTCCCTACCCATGTATGGCTACACCTTC.

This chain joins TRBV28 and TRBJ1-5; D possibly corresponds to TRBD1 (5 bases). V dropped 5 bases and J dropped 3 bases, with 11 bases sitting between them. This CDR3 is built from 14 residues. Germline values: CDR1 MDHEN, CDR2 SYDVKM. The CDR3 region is CASSEGLLNQPQHF. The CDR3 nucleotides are TGTGCCAGCAGTGAGGGACTGCTCAATCAGCCCCAGCATTTT.

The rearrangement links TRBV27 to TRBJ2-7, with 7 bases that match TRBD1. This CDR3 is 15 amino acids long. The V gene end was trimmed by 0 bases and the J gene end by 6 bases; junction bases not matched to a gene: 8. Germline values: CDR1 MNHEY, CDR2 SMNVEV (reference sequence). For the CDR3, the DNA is TGTGCCAGCAGTTTATCGAGGACAGGCAGTATCGAGCAGTACTTC. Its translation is CASSLSRTGSIEQYF.

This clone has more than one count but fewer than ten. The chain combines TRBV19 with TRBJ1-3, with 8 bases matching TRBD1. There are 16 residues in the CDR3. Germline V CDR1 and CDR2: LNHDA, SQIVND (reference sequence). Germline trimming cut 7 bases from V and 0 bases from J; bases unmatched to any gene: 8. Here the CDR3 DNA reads TGTGCCAGTAATCAACCGGACAGGGACTCTGGAAACACCATATATTTT. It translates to CASNQPDRDSGNTIYF.

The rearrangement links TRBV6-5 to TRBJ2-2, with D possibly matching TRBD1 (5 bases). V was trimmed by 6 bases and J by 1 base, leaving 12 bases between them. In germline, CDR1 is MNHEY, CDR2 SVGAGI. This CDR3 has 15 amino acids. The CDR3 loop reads CASSFLTGNTGELFF. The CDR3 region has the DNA TGTGCCAGCAGCTTCCTAACAGGGAACACCGGGGAGCTGTTTTTT.

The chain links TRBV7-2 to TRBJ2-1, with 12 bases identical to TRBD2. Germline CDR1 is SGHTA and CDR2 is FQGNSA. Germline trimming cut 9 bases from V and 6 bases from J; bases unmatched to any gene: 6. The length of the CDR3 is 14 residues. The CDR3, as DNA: TGTGCCAGTGAACTAGCGGGAGGTGGCAATGAGCAGTTCTTC. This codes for CASELAGGGNEQFF.

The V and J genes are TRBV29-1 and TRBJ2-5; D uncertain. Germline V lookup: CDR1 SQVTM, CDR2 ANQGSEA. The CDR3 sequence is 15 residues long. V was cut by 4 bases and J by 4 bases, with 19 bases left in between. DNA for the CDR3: TGCAGCGTTGTGTTACCCAGTGTTTCGGGAGAGACCCAGTACTTC. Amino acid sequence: CSVVLPSVSGETQYF.

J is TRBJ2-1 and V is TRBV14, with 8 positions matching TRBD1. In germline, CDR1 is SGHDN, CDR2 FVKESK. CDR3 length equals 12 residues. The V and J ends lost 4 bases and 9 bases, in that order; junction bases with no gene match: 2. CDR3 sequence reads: CASSLQGGEQFF. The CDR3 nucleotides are TGTGCCAGCAGCCTACAGGGGGGTGAGCAGTTCTTC.

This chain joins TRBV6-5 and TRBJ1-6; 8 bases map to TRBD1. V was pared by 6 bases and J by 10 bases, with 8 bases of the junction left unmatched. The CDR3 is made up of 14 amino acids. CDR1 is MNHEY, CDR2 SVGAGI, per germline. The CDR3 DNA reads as TGTGCCAGCAGCGAGACAGGGGTCGACTCACCCCTCCACTTT. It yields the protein CASSETGVDSPLHF.

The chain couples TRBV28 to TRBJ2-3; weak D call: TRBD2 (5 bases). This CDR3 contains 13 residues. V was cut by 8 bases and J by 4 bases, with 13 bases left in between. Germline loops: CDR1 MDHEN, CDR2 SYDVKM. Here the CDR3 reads CASRVGVADTQYF. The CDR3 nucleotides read TGTGCCAGCCGGGTGGGAGTTGCAGATACGCAGTATTTT.

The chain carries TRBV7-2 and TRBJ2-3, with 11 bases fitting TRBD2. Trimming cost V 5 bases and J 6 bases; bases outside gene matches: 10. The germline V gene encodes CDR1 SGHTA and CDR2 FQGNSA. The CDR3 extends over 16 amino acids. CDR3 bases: TGTGCCAGCAGCCTACAGGGGACTAGCGGTTTGGATACGCAGTATTTT. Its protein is CASSLQGTSGLDTQYF. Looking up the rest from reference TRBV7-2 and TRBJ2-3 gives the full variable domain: GAGVSQSPSNKVTEKGKDVELRCDPISGHTALYWYRQSLGQGLEFLIYFQGNSAPDKSGLPSDRFSAERTGGSVSTLTIQRTQQEDSAVYLCASSLQGTSGLDTQYFGPGTRLTVL.

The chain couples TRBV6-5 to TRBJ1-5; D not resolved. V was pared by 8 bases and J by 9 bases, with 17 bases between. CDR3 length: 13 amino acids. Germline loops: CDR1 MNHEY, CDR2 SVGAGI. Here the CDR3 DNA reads TGTGCCAGCGCGGAGCTTATGGATCGGCCCCAGCATTTT. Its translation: CASAELMDRPQHF.

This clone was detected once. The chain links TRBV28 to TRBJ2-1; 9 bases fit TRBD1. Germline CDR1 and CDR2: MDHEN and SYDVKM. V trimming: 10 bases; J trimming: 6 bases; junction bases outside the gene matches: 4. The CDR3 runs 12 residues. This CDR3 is CAIQGAGNEQFF. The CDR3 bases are TGTGCCATACAGGGGGCCGGCAATGAGCAGTTCTTC.

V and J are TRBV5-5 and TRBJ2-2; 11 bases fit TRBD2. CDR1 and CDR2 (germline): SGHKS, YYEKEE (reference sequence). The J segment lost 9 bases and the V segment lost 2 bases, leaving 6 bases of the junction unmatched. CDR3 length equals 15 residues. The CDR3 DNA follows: TGTGCCAGCAGCTTCCGACTAGCGGGAAGACGGGAGCTGTTTTTT. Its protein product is CASSFRLAGRRELFF. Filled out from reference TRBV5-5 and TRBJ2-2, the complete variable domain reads DAGVTQSPTHLIKTRGQQVTLRCSPISGHKSVSWYQQVLGQGPQFIFQYYEKEERGRGNFPDRFSARQFPNYSSELNVNALLLGDSALYLCASSFRLAGRRELFFGEGSRLTVL.